Shown below are 13 T cell receptor beta chains from a single sample sequenced in a study of T cell responses to AZD1222 COVID-19 vaccine. Assay used: immunoSEQ multiplex PCR; TCRdb lists only in-frame clones, some missing. The profile shows under 70,000 clones, approximately 88% of them singletons. Source: peripheral blood, taken on day 0 of AZD1222 vaccination. These receptors originate from an adult in good health.

The chain uses TRBV29-1 and TRBJ2-7; D is undetermined. The V gene lost 3 bases and the J gene lost 1 base, with 4 bases spanning the gap. CDR3 length: 11 amino acids. In germline, CDR1 is SQVTM, CDR2 ANQGSEA. The CDR3 DNA reads as TGCAGCGTTGAGGATTCCTACGAGCAGTACTTC. It specifies CSVEDSYEQYF.

J is TRBJ1-2 and V is TRBV3-1 (or the pseudogene TRBV3-2); perhaps TRBD1 as D (6 bases). CDR3 length: 14 amino acids. V was clipped by 1 base and J by 7 bases, with 13 bases between them. Germline V lookup: CDR1 LGHDT, CDR2 YNNKEL (reference sequence). The CDR3 protein is CASSQGRGIGGYTF. For the CDR3, the DNA is TGTGCCAGCAGCCAAGGGAGGGGGATTGGTGGCTACACCTTC.

This chain joins TRBV15 and TRBJ2-7, with D possibly being TRBD2 (5 bases). Germline V lookup: CDR1 LNHNV, CDR2 YYDKDF (reference sequence). Trimming removed 1 base from V and 2 bases from J, with 15 bases in between. This CDR3 comprises 16 residues. CDR3 in DNA: TGTGCCACCAGCAGAGGCCGGCTAGGAGGCACCTACGAGCAGTACTTC. It codes for CATSRGRLGGTYEQYF.

The V gene is TRBV2, the J gene TRBJ1-2; D is possibly TRBD1 (5 bases). The V end lost 6 bases, the J end lost 0 bases, and 14 bases lay between the germline ends. This CDR3 is 15 amino acids long. The germline gives CDR1 SNHLY, CDR2 FYNNEI. CDR3 DNA: TGTGCCAGCAGGGCTGGGGCCAGCCCTAACTATGGCTACACCTTC. Translation gives CASRAGASPNYGYTF.

The chain has TRBV5-1 and TRBJ1-5; the match to TRBD1 covers 7 bases. CDR3 size: 15 residues. Germline values: CDR1 SGHRS, CDR2 YFSETQ. Unmatched junction bases numbered 1, after V lost 1 base and J lost 0 bases. The DNA of the CDR3 is TGCGCCAGCAGCTTGACAGGGGATAGCAATCAGCCCCAGCATTTT. Its translation is CASSLTGDSNQPQHF.

CDR3 sequence: CASSTDRYNEKLFF. CDR3 nucleotide sequence: TGCGCCAGCAGCACGGACAGATATAATGAAAAACTGTTTTTT. The rearrangement uses TRBV5-1 and TRBJ1-4; weak D call: TRBD1 (6 bases). The CDR3 runs to 14 residues. V was trimmed by 4 bases and J by 4 bases, leaving 11 bases between them. The germline V gene has CDR1 SGHRS and CDR2 YFSETQ.

The CDR3 protein is CASSLVAETQYF. The CDR3 DNA sequence: TGTGCCAGCAGCTTAGTAGCCGAGACCCAGTACTTC. This chain connects TRBV11-2 to TRBJ2-5, with D unclear. From germline, CDR1 is SGHAT and CDR2 FQNNGV. Trimming left V 1 base short and J 5 bases short, with 5 bases between. This CDR3 has 12 amino acids.

CDR3 sequence (DNA): TGTGCCTGGACCCGAGGACAGGGGGTTCCCGGGGAAAAACTGTTTTTT. Its protein product is CAWTRGQGVPGEKLFF. The V call is TRBV30, the J call TRBJ1-4, with 10 nucleotides matching TRBD1. J lost 8 bases, V lost 4 bases, and 13 bases had no gene match. Per germline, CDR1 GTSNPN and CDR2 SVGIG (reference sequence). The length of the CDR3 is 16 residues. Full variable domain (missing parts from reference TRBV30 and TRBJ1-4): SQTIHQWPATLVQPVGSPLSLECTVEGTSNPNLYWYRQAAGRGLQLLFYSVGIGQISSEVPQNLSASRPQDRQFILSSKKLLLSDSGFYLCAWTRGQGVPGEKLFFGSGTQLSVL.

The V call is TRBV12-5, the J call TRBJ2-7; 7 bases fit TRBD2. Trimming cost V 6 bases and J 6 bases; bases outside gene matches: 11. The CDR3 runs 14 residues. Germline V gene data show CDR1 as LGHNT and CDR2 as FRNRAP. The CDR3 nucleotides are TGTGCTAGTGGGAATAATGCGGGAGCCAGCGAGCAGTACTTC. This encodes CASGNNAGASEQYF.

The CDR3 DNA is TGTGCCAGCAGCTCCGGACAGGGGGCGTACAATGAGCAGTTCTTC. Protein sequence: CASSSGQGAYNEQFF. The V call is TRBV11-2, the J call TRBJ2-1; 11 positions agree with TRBD1. The V gene end was trimmed by 4 bases and the J gene end by 4 bases; junction bases not matched to a gene: 3. This CDR3 is built from 15 residues. Germline V lookup: CDR1 SGHAT, CDR2 FQNNGV.

CDR3 in amino acids: CASSLGSENTEAFF. DNA for the CDR3: TGTGCCAGCAGCTTAGGGTCAGAGAACACTGAAGCTTTCTTT. The chain has TRBV11-2 and TRBJ1-1; D gene uncertain. V was shortened by 1 base and J by 1 base, with 7 bases between the two germline ends. Germline V gene sequence: CDR1 SGHAT, CDR2 FQNNGV. There are 14 residues in the CDR3.

The chain couples TRBV5-6 to TRBJ2-2; D is perhaps TRBD2 (5 bases). The CDR3 length is 14 residues. V was pared by 0 bases and J by 7 bases, with 10 bases between. CDR1 is SGHDT, CDR2 YYEEEE, per germline. The CDR3 protein is CASSLALGGGELFF. CDR3 in DNA: TGTGCCAGCAGCTTGGCACTAGGTGGCGGGGAGCTGTTTTTT.

The chain joins TRBV7-2 to TRBJ1-6; D is unresolved. The CDR3 runs 12 residues. Per the germline V gene, CDR1 is SGHTA and CDR2 is FQGNSA. V shed 2 bases and J shed 7 bases, with 3 bases lying between them. Written as DNA, the CDR3 is TGTGCCAGCAGCTTAACAAATTCACCCCTCCACTTT. It encodes CASSLTNSPLHF.